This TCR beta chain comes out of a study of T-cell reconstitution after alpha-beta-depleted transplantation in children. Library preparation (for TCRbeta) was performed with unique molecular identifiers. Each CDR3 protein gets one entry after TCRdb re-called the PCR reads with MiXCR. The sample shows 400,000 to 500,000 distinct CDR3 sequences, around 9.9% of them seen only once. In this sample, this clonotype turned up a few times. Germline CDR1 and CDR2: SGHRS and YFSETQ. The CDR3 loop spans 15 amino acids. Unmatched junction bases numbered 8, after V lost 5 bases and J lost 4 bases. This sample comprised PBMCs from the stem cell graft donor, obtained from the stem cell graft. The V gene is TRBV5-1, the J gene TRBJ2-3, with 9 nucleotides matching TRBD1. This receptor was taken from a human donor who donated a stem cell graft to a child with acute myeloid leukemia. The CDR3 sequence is CASSRDREGPDTQYF. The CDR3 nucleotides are TGCGCCAGCAGTCGGGACAGGGAAGGCCCAGATACGCAGTATTTT.